Following are 3 T cell receptor beta chains from one sample sequenced in a study of T cell responses to AZD1222 COVID-19 vaccine. Generated by immunoSEQ multiplex PCR, the TCRdb table keeps only in-frame clones and is missing some. In the table there are some 150,000 clones, less than 90% of which are singletons. Specimen: peripheral blood, collected on day 0 of MenACWY control vaccination. The receptor set was obtained from an adult in good health.

The chain joins TRBV19 to TRBJ2-2, with D possibly TRBD1 on 6 matching bases. Germline CDR1 LNHDA, CDR2 SQIVND (reference sequence). The CDR3 covers 11 residues. Trimming took 10 bases from V and 5 from J, leaving 8 bases between them. The CDR3 spells CATQGTGELFF. The CDR3, as DNA: TGTGCCACCCAGGGGACCGGGGAGCTGTTTTTT.

The CDR3 is CASSLTAYTEAFF. CDR3 DNA sequence: TGTGCCAGCAGCCTGACAGCCTACACTGAAGCTTTCTTT. The chain is built from TRBV11-2 and TRBJ1-1; possibly TRBD1 for D (5 bases). V was trimmed by 5 bases and J by 3 bases, leaving 10 bases between them. The CDR3 runs 13 residues. Germline assignment: CDR1 SGHAT and CDR2 FQNNGV.

The chain links TRBV6-6 to TRBJ1-6; possible D gene TRBD1, 5 bases. There are 17 residues in the CDR3. Trimming took off 5 bases at V and 0 bases at J, with 14 bases between the two ends. The germline gives CDR1 MNHNY, CDR2 SVGAGI (reference sequence). The CDR3: CASSPGFGGSYNSPLHF. Written as DNA, the CDR3 is TGTGCCAGCAGTCCAGGGTTTGGTGGCTCCTATAATTCACCCCTCCACTTT.